This TCR beta chain was sequenced in a study of naive and memory T cell subsets. Whole-study findings and limits: TCR transcript changes with activation or differentiation may affect this RNA method.

This clonotype was picked up many times. Its antigen is still unknown. Amplification of ligated cDNA took four PCR rounds with SP2 and nested alpha and beta constant primers. For blood and skin samples, reverse transcription used TCR alpha and beta constant primers. MiXCR was run by TCRdb on the UMI-ligation and nested PCR reads, yielding one entry per CDR3 protein. The sample carries about 26,000 distinct CDR3 sequences, around 4.9% recorded once. A UMI-containing oligonucleotide was joined by 3' ligation to the TCR cDNA template. Whole-blood samples were less than 3 ml of peripheral blood from healthy adult volunteers. The sequencing sample was made of blood. This clonotype was obtained from an adult in good health.

CDR3 bases: TGTGCCAGCAGTTACTTCGGCGGGTCCGAGCAGTACTTC. This codes for CASSYFGGSEQYF. The V gene is TRBV6-5, the J gene TRBJ2-7, with D perhaps matching TRBD2 (5 bases). Germline values: CDR1 MNHEY, CDR2 SVGAGI. The CDR3 is made up of 13 amino acids. Trimming stripped 1 base from V and 6 bases from J, with 10 bases between.